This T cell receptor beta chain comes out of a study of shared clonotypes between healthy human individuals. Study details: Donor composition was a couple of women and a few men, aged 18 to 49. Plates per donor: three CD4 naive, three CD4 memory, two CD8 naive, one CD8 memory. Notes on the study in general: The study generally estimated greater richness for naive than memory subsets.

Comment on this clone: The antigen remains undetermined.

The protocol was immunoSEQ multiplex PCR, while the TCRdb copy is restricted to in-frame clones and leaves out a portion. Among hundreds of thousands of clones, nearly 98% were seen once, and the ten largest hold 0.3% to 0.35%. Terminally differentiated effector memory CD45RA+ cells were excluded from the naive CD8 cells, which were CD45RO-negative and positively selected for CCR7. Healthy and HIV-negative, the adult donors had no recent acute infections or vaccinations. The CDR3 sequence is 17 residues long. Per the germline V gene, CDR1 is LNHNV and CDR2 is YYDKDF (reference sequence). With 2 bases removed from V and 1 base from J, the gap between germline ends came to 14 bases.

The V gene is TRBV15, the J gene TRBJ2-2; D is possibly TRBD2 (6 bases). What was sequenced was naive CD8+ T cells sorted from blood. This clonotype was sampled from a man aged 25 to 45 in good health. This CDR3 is CATSRSRTNWNTGELFF. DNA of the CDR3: TGTGCCACCAGCAGATCGCGGACTAACTGGAACACCGGGGAGCTGTTTTTT.